Listed below are T cell receptor beta chains from one sample, sequenced in a study of PD-L1 blockade in urothelial cancer. Sequencing was performed with immunoSEQ multiplex PCR; in TCRdb, only in-frame clones are kept and a portion is missing. The sample lists 49,000 or so clones; 70% to 90% were seen once. The source material was PBMCs, sampled around atezolizumab (anti-PD-L1) treatment. The receptors originated from a man between 60 and 75 years old with urothelial cancer. Both conserved end residues are part of each CDR3. The order of the fields is D gene, V gene, CDR3 length, clone size, J gene, CDR3 DNA, CDR3 protein. A D gene is named only where the DNA matches it firmly. Not all rows give a size; the values are once, few, many and, for expanded clones, a class.

.	TRBV28	13	.	TRBJ2-2	TGTGCCAGCAGTTTATTCGGTACCGGGGAGCTGTTTTTT	CASSLFGTGELFF
.	TRBV2	16	once	TRBJ2-7	TGTGCCAGCAGGGCAGATTCCTCGGCCGGGGTTTACGAGCAGTACTTC	CASRADSSAGVYEQYF
.	TRBV9	19	.	TRBJ2-2	TGTGCCAGCAGCGTAGTGGGACATATCGGACAGCCGAACACCGGGGAGCTGTTTTTT	CASSVVGHIGQPNTGELFF
.	TRBV6-4	13	.	TRBJ1-2	TGTGCCAGCAGTGGGGACTTAGGGTTTGGCTACACCTTC	CASSGDLGFGYTF
.	TRBV10-3	15	.	TRBJ2-1	TGTGCCATCAGTGATGGAGGTTACGCCTCCGCTGGGCAGTTCTTC	CAISDGGYASAGQFF
.	TRBV5-6	16	.	TRBJ1-2	TGTGCCAGCAGCTCCGATTTGGCGGGCGCTAACTATGGCTACACCTTC	CASSSDLAGANYGYTF
TRBD2	TRBV4-3	16	.	TRBJ2-2	TGCGCCAGCAGCCAAGGGGGAGGGGCCTACACCGGGGAGCTGTTTTTT	CASSQGGGAYTGELFF
TRBD1	TRBV9	14	.	TRBJ1-5	TGTGCCAGCAGCTATACAGGGGAGAATCAGCCCCAGCATTTT	CASSYTGENQPQHF
TRBD1	TRBV15	15	.	TRBJ1-4	TGTGCCACCAGCAGAGGGGGACAGGAAGGTGAAAAACTGTTTTTT	CATSRGGQEGEKLFF
.	TRBV5-1	15	few	TRBJ1-6	TGCGCCAGCAGCCACGTCTCCGGCGGTGATTCACCCCTCCACTTT	CASSHVSGGDSPLHF
TRBD2	TRBV10-3	15	.	TRBJ2-3	TGTGCCACCGCAGGACTAGCGGTTACCACAGATACGCAGTATTTT	CATAGLAVTTDTQYF
TRBD1	TRBV27	12	once	TRBJ2-7	TGTGCCAGCAGCAGGACAGGTTACGAGCAGTACTTC	CASSRTGYEQYF
TRBD1	TRBV7-7	13	.	TRBJ2-2	TGTGCTAGCAGCTCAAACAGGGGAGGGGAGCTGTTTTTT	CASSSNRGGELFF
TRBD1	TRBV5-1	16	few	TRBJ1-3	TGCGCCAGCAGCTTATCCGGGACAGGGGTTGGAAACACCATATATTTT	CASSLSGTGVGNTIYF
.	TRBV7-9	14	.	TRBJ2-3	TGTGCCAGCAGCTTAGTAGGGGGGGGAGATACGCAGTATTTT	CASSLVGGGDTQYF
.	TRBV19	12	.	TRBJ2-7	TGTGCCAGTAGTTACTCCTCCTACGAGCAGTACTTC	CASSYSSYEQYF
TRBD2	TRBV4-2	18	.	TRBJ2-5	TGTGCCAGCAGCCAAGAATTGGGTAGCGGGGGGGCAAGGGAGACCCAGTACTTC	CASSQELGSGGARETQYF
.	TRBV10-3	14	.	TRBJ2-2	TGTGCCATCACCGAGGGTTCCGAGGGCGGGGAGCTGTTTTTT	CAITEGSEGGELFF
TRBD1	TRBV4-1	19	.	TRBJ1-3	TGCGCCAGCAGCCCACAGGGGAATAGGCCCTTGGACTCTGGAAACACCATATATTTT	CASSPQGNRPLDSGNTIYF
TRBD1	TRBV6-1	15	.	TRBJ2-3	TGTGCCAGCAGGCCCGGGACAGGGTATACAGATACGCAGTATTTT	CASRPGTGYTDTQYF
TRBD1	TRBV11-3	15	.	TRBJ2-5	TGTGCCAGCAGCCCCGGACAGGGGGCTGGGGAGACCCAGTACTTC	CASSPGQGAGETQYF
.	TRBV10-3	13	.	TRBJ2-7	TGTGCCATCAGGGGAGGAGCGACCCACGAGCAGTACTTC	CAIRGGATHEQYF
.	TRBV28	11	.	TRBJ1-1	TGTGCCAGCCACGGGGGGACTGAAGCTTTCTTT	CASHGGTEAFF
.	TRBV2	13	.	TRBJ2-2	TGTGCCAGCTCTCCTAGATCAACCGGGGAGCTGTTTTTT	CASSPRSTGELFF